One and the same sample provided the 14 T cell receptor beta chains below, sequenced in a study of immune heterogeneity within non-small cell lung tumors. Template material comprised bulk tumor genomic DNA at roughly 650 ng per sample. Every primary tumor yielded several biopsies, spaced far apart, that were taken during surgery. These patients got curative surgery after being newly diagnosed with untreated non-small cell lung cancer. Amplification of the TCR beta CDR3 was achieved through multiplex PCR with 32 V and 13 J primers. TCRdb re-called the multiplex PCR reads with MiXCR, one entry per CDR3 protein. The sample yields 14,000 to 15,000 distinct CDR3 sequences, under 30% seen once. The source material was lung tumor tissue. The receptors here all came from a man in his forties with non-small cell lung cancer.

Ten or more counts support this clonotype. J is TRBJ1-2 and V is TRBV5-1; D ambiguous. CDR1 and CDR2 from the germline V gene are SGHRS and YFSETQ. CDR3 length: 15 amino acids. V lost 0 bases and J 0 bases, leaving 9 bases between the germline ends. CDR3 coding DNA: TGCGCCAGCAGCTTGGGGCTAATCGCTAACTATGGCTACACCTTC. Its translation: CASSLGLIANYGYTF.

Remarks on this clonotype: A much larger clonotype is one base distant, so this may be a read error. The chain combines TRBV7-2 with TRBJ2-7, with 10 bases identical to TRBD2. The CDR3 consists of 15 residues. Germline V CDR1 and CDR2: SGHTA, FQGNSA. J gave up 6 bases and V 1 base, and 6 bases lay outside the gene matches. Here the CDR3 DNA reads TGTGCCAGCAGCTTAGAGGCTAGCGGGAGTGTCGAGCAGTACTTC. It yields the protein CASSLEASGSVEQYF.

As to this clonotype: A much larger clone differs by one base, so this may be a read error. The chain employs TRBV14 and TRBJ2-2; D is unresolved. The CDR3 runs to 14 residues. CDR1 is SGHDN, CDR2 FVKESK, per germline. The CDR3 nucleotides read TGTGCCAGCAGCCCGCACACAGACACCTGGGAGCTGTTTTTT. Translation gives CASSPHTDTWELFF.

This clonotype was recorded a few times. DNA for the CDR3: TGTGCTAGTGGTTTGCTGGGGGAGACCCAGTACTTC. Encoded protein: CASGLLGETQYF. The chain has TRBV12-5 and TRBJ2-5; D gene uncertain. There are 12 residues in the CDR3. Trimming shortened V by 2 bases and J by 5 bases, and 6 bases separated the two germline ends. Germline V lookup: CDR1 LGHNT, CDR2 FRNRAP. Complete variable domain (other parts from reference TRBV12-5 and TRBJ2-5): DARVTQTPRHKVTEMGQEVTMRCQPILGHNTVFWYRQTMMQGLELLAYFRNRAPLDDSGMPKDRFSAEMPDATLATLKIQPSEPRDSAVYFCASGLLGETQYFGPGTRLLVL.

A word on this clonotype: This clone may be a read error of a much larger clone one base away. V is TRBV6-1 and J is TRBJ1-5; D remains ambiguous. Germline V CDR1 and CDR2: MNHNS, SASEGT. The CDR3 contains 13 residues. The CDR3 loop reads CASSQGFNEPQHF. The DNA of the CDR3 is TGTGCCAGCAGTCAAGGATTCAATGAGCCCCAGCATTTT.

This clonotype was seen many times. The rearrangement joins TRBV19 to TRBJ1-1, with D hard to call. CDR3 size: 14 residues. Germline values: CDR1 LNHDA, CDR2 SQIVND (reference sequence). Trimming left V 6 bases short and J 1 base short, with 12 bases between. The CDR3 DNA sequence: TGTGCCAGTAGCCTATGGGGATCGAACACTGAAGCTTTCTTT. This sequence encodes CASSLWGSNTEAFF.

This clonotype is judged medium-sized. This rearrangement joins TRBV7-2 to TRBJ2-3, with D possibly TRBD1 on 6 matching bases. CDR1 SGHTA and CDR2 FQGNSA come from the germline V gene. This CDR3 contains 18 residues. The V end lost 4 bases, the J end lost 0 bases, and 20 bases lay between the germline ends. CDR3: CASSSPGGDRHSTDTQYF. The DNA for the CDR3 is TGTGCCAGCAGCTCCCCCGGCGGCGACAGGCATAGCACAGATACGCAGTATTTT.

The chain's CDR3 is CASSSTFPSEQYF. CDR3 sequence (DNA): TGTGCCAGCAGCTCGACCTTTCCCTCAGAGCAGTACTTC. The rearrangement uses TRBV7-9 and TRBJ2-7, with unresolved D. Trimming took off 4 bases at V and 7 bases at J, with 14 bases between the two ends. Looked up from germline, CDR1 is SEHNR and CDR2 is FQNEAQ (reference sequence). The CDR3 loop spans 13 amino acids.

There are many counts of this clonotype. V and J are TRBV7-3 and TRBJ2-7; 8 nucleotides align to TRBD2. The CDR3 is made up of 15 amino acids. Germline lookup yields CDR1 SGHTA and CDR2 FQGTGA. Trimming removed 5 bases from V and 4 bases from J; junction bases left unmatched: 10. For the CDR3, the DNA is TGTGCCAGCAGCCCACGGCCTAGCGGGTTTTACGAGCAGTACTTC. Its protein product is CASSPRPSGFYEQYF.

By its share, this clonotype is medium-sized. This rearrangement joins TRBV12-3 or TRBV12-4 to TRBJ1-6; D gene unclear. Trimming took 0 bases from V and 6 from J, leaving 6 bases between them. CDR3 size: 14 residues. The DNA of the CDR3 is TGTGCCAGCAGTTTAGCAGGGAGTAATTCACCCCTCCACTTT. It codes for CASSLAGSNSPLHF.

Ten or more counts support this clonotype. The chain employs TRBV14 and TRBJ1-1, with D unclear. CDR3 length: 13 amino acids. The germline V gene encodes CDR1 SGHDN and CDR2 FVKESK. V shed 6 bases and J shed 0 bases, with 8 bases lying between them. CDR3 sequence: CASSLDMNTEAFF. As DNA, the CDR3 is TGTGCCAGCAGTCTCGACATGAACACTGAAGCTTTCTTT. Based on the CDR3 plus reference TRBV14 and TRBJ1-1, the full variable domain is EAGVTQFPSHSVIEKGQTVTLRCDPISGHDNLYWYRRVMGKEIKFLLHFVKESKQDESGMPNNRFLAERTGGTYSTLKVQPAELEDSGVYFCASSLDMNTEAFFGQGTRLTVV.

The chain recombines TRBV20-1 with TRBJ2-3, with TRBD2 matching 11 bases. CDR3 size: 17 residues. V trimming: 5 bases; J trimming: 0 bases; junction bases outside the gene matches: 10. Germline V lookup: CDR1 DFQATT, CDR2 SNEGSKA (reference sequence). The CDR3: CSALGTSGHSSTDTQYF. DNA of the CDR3: TGCAGTGCTCTCGGGACTAGCGGACACTCGAGCACAGATACGCAGTATTTT.

This clonotype was seen a single time. The rearrangement uses TRBV20-1 and TRBJ1-4; D uncertain. Germline lookup yields CDR1 DFQATT and CDR2 SNEGSKA (reference sequence). Trimming stripped 1 base from V and 8 bases from J, with 14 bases between. The CDR3 contains 14 residues. The CDR3 nucleotides are TGCAGTGCTAGAGTCGTAGGCCCGAGGGAAAAACTGTTTTTT. The encoded protein is CSARVVGPREKLFF.

This clonotype showed up many times. The genes are TRBV11-3 and TRBJ1-2; D not resolved. Germline V gene data show CDR1 as SGHNT and CDR2 as YENEEA. This CDR3 region has 15 residues. Trimming removed 0 bases at V and 5 bases at J, with 13 bases between. The CDR3 sequence: CASSLDGPGNYGYTF. CDR3 sequence (DNA): TGTGCCAGCAGCTTAGACGGTCCCGGGAATTATGGCTACACCTTC.